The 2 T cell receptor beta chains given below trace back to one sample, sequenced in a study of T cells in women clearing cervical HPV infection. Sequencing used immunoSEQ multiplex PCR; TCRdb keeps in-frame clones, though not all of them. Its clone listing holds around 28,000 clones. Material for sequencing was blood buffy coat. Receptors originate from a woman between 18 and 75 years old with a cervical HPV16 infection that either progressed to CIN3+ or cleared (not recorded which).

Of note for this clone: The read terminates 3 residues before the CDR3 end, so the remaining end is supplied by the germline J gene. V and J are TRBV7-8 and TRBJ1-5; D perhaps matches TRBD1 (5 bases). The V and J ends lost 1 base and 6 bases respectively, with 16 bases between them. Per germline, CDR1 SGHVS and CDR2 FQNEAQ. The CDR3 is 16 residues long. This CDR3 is CASSLGGEQGRQPQHF. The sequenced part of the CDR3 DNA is TGTGCCAGCAGCTTAGGTGGTGAGCAGGGCCGTCAGCCC.

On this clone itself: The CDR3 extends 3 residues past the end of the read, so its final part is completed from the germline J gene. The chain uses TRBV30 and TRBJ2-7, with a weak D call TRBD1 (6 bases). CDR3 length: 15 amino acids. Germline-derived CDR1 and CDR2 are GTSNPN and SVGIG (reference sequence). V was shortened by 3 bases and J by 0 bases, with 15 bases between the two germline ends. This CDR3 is CAWRGQQLNSYEQYF. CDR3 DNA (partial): TGTGCCTGGAGAGGACAGCAACTCAACTCCTACGAG.